The 6 T cell receptor beta chains below were found in one sample sequenced in a study of cytotoxic CD8 clonotypes in ibrutinib-treated CLL. Only in-frame clones appear in the TCRdb table, and some are missing; sequencing was by immunoSEQ multiplex PCR. The sample consists of roughly 150,000 clones, roughly 88% of them appearing once. The sequenced sample was PBMCs, obtained at disease progression, from a patient treated with ibrutinib. These receptors all stem from a human donor with chronic lymphocytic leukemia.

The genes are TRBV19 and TRBJ1-2; D is ambiguous. There are 11 residues in the CDR3. CDR1 and CDR2 (germline): LNHDA, SQIVND (reference sequence). V lost 2 bases to trimming and J lost 10 bases, with 8 bases between them. Written as DNA, the CDR3 is TGTGCCAGTAGTATAAAAGGTGACTACACCTTC. It yields the protein CASSIKGDYTF.

The rearrangement joins TRBV18 to TRBJ2-7; D may be TRBD1 (6 bases). V dropped 3 bases and J dropped 2 bases, with 14 bases sitting between them. In germline, CDR1 is KGHSH, CDR2 LQKENI. CDR3 length equals 15 residues. The CDR3 bases are TGTGCCAGCTCACCTTTAGGTCAGGGGACCTACGAGCAGTACTTC. Its translation is CASSPLGQGTYEQYF.

This clone was picked up one time. This sequence joins TRBV6-4 and TRBJ1-2; 11 bases match TRBD1. The J segment lost 7 bases and the V segment lost 8 bases, leaving 15 bases of the junction unmatched. Germline V lookup: CDR1 MRHNA, CDR2 SNTAGT. The CDR3 spans 16 residues. The CDR3: CASQPGQGAGSGGYTF. The CDR3 DNA is TGTGCCAGCCAGCCCGGACAGGGGGCAGGTTCGGGTGGCTACACCTTC.

This clone was seen more than once but under ten times. V gene TRBV30 combines with J gene TRBJ1-6, with D tentatively TRBD1 (5 bases). CDR3 length: 14 residues. Trimming pared 5 bases from V and 9 bases from J, leaving 17 bases between. The germline V gene has CDR1 GTSNPN and CDR2 SVGIG (reference sequence). The CDR3 loop is CAWGQGVEGSPLHF. In DNA form, the CDR3 reads TGTGCCTGGGGTCAAGGGGTTGAAGGTTCACCCCTCCACTTT.

The chain links TRBV15 to TRBJ1-5, with no clear D. CDR3 length equals 15 residues. Trimming removed 7 bases at V and 2 bases at J, with 15 bases between. The germline V gene encodes CDR1 LNHNV and CDR2 YYDKDF (reference sequence). CDR3 in amino acids: CATKEREGGNQPQHF. The DNA of the CDR3 is TGTGCCACCAAAGAAAGGGAGGGCGGCAATCAGCCCCAGCATTTT.

This chain links TRBV4-2 with TRBJ2-1; D might be TRBD2 (6 bases). V lost 4 bases to trimming and J lost 2 bases, with 15 bases between them. This CDR3 is built from 16 residues. CDR1 and CDR2 (germline): LGHNA, YNFKEQ. The CDR3 reads CASSPAGTGAYNEQFF. The CDR3 DNA is TGTGCCAGCAGCCCCGCGGGGACTGGGGCCTACAATGAGCAGTTCTTC.